The text below deals with one T cell receptor (beta chain). These data originate in a study of shared clonotypes between healthy human individuals. The authors loaded about 0.2 ug DNA, tens of thousands of T cell genomes, into sorted-subset replicate PCRs. Assay: immunoSEQ multiplex PCR; the TCRdb copy retains only in-frame clones and omits some. The sample lists 700,000 or so clones, less than 80% occurring once. This TCR came from a woman aged 25 to 39 in good health. Sequencing was carried out using memory CD4+ T cells sorted from blood. Noted subset: CD45RA-negative fraction.

CDR3 nucleotides: TGCGCCAGCAGAAGCGGACTAGCGGGAGTCTATGAGCAGTTCTTC. This translates into CASRSGLAGVYEQFF. The chain is built from TRBV10-2 and TRBJ2-1; 13 nucleotides align to TRBD2. This CDR3 comprises 15 residues. Germline CDR1 and CDR2: WSHSY and SAAADI. Unmatched junction bases numbered 7, after V lost 6 bases and J lost 8 bases.